This note documents a single T cell receptor (beta chain) sequence. Its specificity is unknown. Germline loops: CDR1 SGHNT, CDR2 YENEEA. This CDR3 spans 15 amino acids. The V and J ends lost 8 bases and 2 bases, in that order; junction bases with no gene match: 7. Template material for amplifying TCR beta CDR3 regions consisted of RNA transcripts. RT-PCR in the first round (using the HTBI primer set) targeted the TCR CDR3. A single record per CDR3 protein comes from TCRdb applying MiXCR to the multiplex PCR reads. This sample has about 640,000 distinct CDR3 sequences; less than 25% occur once, and the top ten carry under 35%. The data were obtained in a study of T cells in Graves' hyperthyroidism and ophthalmopathy. Study-wide points: Separating ophthalmopathy from stable hyperthyroidism was achieved by a 13 V-J model. The majority of expanded thyroid clonotypes above 0.001 also appeared in blood.

Diagnoses were made from clinical symptoms, serum measures (thyroxine and TRAb), thyroid ultrasound and orbital computed tomography. Material: blood. The TCR originated in a man in his thirties or forties with Graves' ophthalmopathy. This rearrangement joins TRBV11-3 to TRBJ2-1, with 9 nucleotides matching TRBD2. The CDR3 region is CASGPGLAAYNEQFF. In DNA form, the CDR3 reads TGTGCCAGCGGCCCGGGACTAGCAGCCTACAATGAGCAGTTCTTC.